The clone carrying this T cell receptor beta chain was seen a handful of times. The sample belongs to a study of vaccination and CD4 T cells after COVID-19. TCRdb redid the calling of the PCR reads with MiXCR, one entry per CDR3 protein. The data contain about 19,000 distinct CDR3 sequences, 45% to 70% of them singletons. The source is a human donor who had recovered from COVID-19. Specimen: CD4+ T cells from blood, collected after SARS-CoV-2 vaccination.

This CDR3 reads CSASGGTSRGSTDTQYF. The CDR3 coding sequence is TGCAGTGCTAGCGGCGGGACGTCGAGGGGTAGCACAGATACGCAGTATTTT. The chain joins TRBV20-1 to TRBJ2-3; D is possibly TRBD2 (6 bases). The CDR3 runs 17 residues. Germline V gene lookup returns CDR1 DFQATT and CDR2 SNEGSKA (reference sequence). The ends were cut back, 3 bases at V and 0 bases at J, with 19 bases in the middle.